This paragraph reports one T cell receptor (beta chain). Its antigen is unidentified. Measured with immunoSEQ multiplex PCR; TCRdb has only the in-frame clones, and not every one. The sample holds 43,000 or so clones; around 77% are singletons and the top ten take over 2%. Germline V gives CDR1 SGHTA, CDR2 FQGTGA. V was shortened by 6 bases and J by 5 bases, with 19 bases between the two germline ends. CDR3 length: 15 amino acids. The data are from a study of OX40 agonist ivuxolimab in advanced cancers. About the study: Patients were dosed with the agonistic anti-OX40 (CD134) antibody ivuxolimab.

Findings of the study overall: With doses of 0.1-3.0 mg/kg, partial responders showed among the lowest clonal expansion. Also showing low normalized T-cell clonal expansion were some of the nonresponders.

Patients were ruled out by autoimmune disease history or systemic immunosuppression. The material was CD4+ or CD8+ T cells sorted from blood, obtained in a trial of the OX40 agonist ivuxolimab. The chain carries TRBV7-3 and TRBJ2-5; possibly TRBD2 for D (6 bases). This receptor was obtained from an adult with an advanced solid tumor such as melanoma, head and neck, liver or kidney cancer. CDR3 region: CASSTGVVRGETQYF. CDR3 DNA: TGTGCCAGCAGTACGGGAGTCGTTCGGGGGGAGACCCAGTACTTC.